One sample yielded the 19 T cell receptor beta chains listed below, sequenced in a study of shared clonotypes between healthy human individuals. Method: immunoSEQ multiplex PCR; TCRdb's copy keeps in-frame clones and lacks some. Found here are more than 450,000 clones, approximately 85% of them singletons; the top ten hold 10% to 15%. Sequencing input: PBMCs. The receptors come from a woman in her forties in good health. Some clones in this sample may be carry-over from other donors' samples.

This rearrangement joins TRBV27 to TRBJ1-2; tentatively, D is TRBD1 (6 bases). Germline-derived CDR1 and CDR2 are MNHEY and SMNVEV (reference sequence). The CDR3 is made up of 15 amino acids. Trimming removed 2 bases from V and 0 bases from J, with 10 bases in between. The CDR3 DNA reads TGTGCCAGCAGTTTAGGAGGGGGGGCTAACTATGGCTACACCTTC. Translation gives CASSLGGGANYGYTF.

The chain links TRBV10-3 to TRBJ2-1; 12 nucleotides match TRBD2. The trim removed 3 bases at V and 0 bases at J, leaving 3 bases unmatched. The CDR3 sequence is 17 residues long. In germline, CDR1 is ENHRY, CDR2 SYGVKD. CDR3 DNA sequence: TGTGCCATCAGTGACAGGACTAGCGGGATCTCCTACAATGAGCAGTTCTTC. It is translated as CAISDRTSGISYNEQFF.

V usage is TRBV5-5 and J usage is TRBJ2-7; 10 nucleotides match TRBD2. After removal of 1 base from V and 2 bases from J, the junction contained 3 bases not matched to a gene. Looked up from germline, CDR1 is SGHKS and CDR2 is YYEKEE (reference sequence). The CDR3 runs to 15 residues. CDR3 protein: CASSLSLAGAYEQYF. The CDR3, as DNA: TGTGCCAGCAGCTTGTCGCTAGCGGGGGCCTACGAGCAGTACTTC.

This chain uses TRBV5-4 with TRBJ2-5; TRBD2 aligns across 7 bases. This CDR3 region has 13 residues. V was pared by 4 bases and J by 5 bases, with 5 bases of the junction left unmatched. Germline lookup yields CDR1 SGHNT and CDR2 YYREEE (reference sequence). CDR3 protein: CASSQGLQETQYF. The CDR3 DNA follows: TGTGCCAGCAGCCAGGGACTACAGGAGACCCAGTACTTC.

The chain has TRBV7-2 and TRBJ1-5; D unresolved. Germline CDR1 is SGHTA and CDR2 is FQGNSA. Trimming cost V 3 bases and J 2 bases, with 8 bases left between them. There are 14 residues in the CDR3. CDR3 amino acids: CASSLAAGNQPQHF. CDR3 nucleotide sequence: TGTGCCAGCAGCTTGGCGGCCGGCAATCAGCCCCAGCATTTT. The complete variable domain, with remaining parts taken from reference TRBV7-2 and TRBJ1-5, reads GAGVSQSPSNKVTEKGKDVELRCDPISGHTALYWYRQSLGQGLEFLIYFQGNSAPDKSGLPSDRFSAERTGGSVSTLTIQRTQQEDSAVYLCASSLAAGNQPQHFGDGTRLSIL.

This clone was seen a handful of times. This sequence joins TRBV19 and TRBJ2-3; no clear D gene. Trimming left V 2 bases short and J 5 bases short, with 17 bases between. The CDR3 length is 16 residues. CDR1 and CDR2 (germline): LNHDA, SQIVND (reference sequence). The CDR3 spells CASSILGPLPGDTQYF. CDR3 in DNA: TGTGCCAGTAGTATACTGGGCCCCTTACCCGGAGATACGCAGTATTTT.

The V gene is TRBV10-3, the J gene TRBJ1-1; D not certain. Germline CDR1 reads ENHRY; CDR2 reads SYGVKD. The CDR3 runs to 14 residues. Trimming cost V 6 bases and J 1 base, with 12 bases left between them. CDR3 sequence reads: CAIRNIGKNTEAFF. In nucleotides, the CDR3 is TGTGCCATCAGGAACATCGGCAAGAACACTGAAGCTTTCTTT.

A single count supports this clone. The chain carries TRBV15 and TRBJ1-4; D remains ambiguous. Germline lookup yields CDR1 LNHNV and CDR2 YYDKDF (reference sequence). V dropped 1 base and J dropped 5 bases, with 5 bases sitting between them. This CDR3 spans 13 amino acids. CDR3 in DNA: TGTGCCACCAGCAGAGGACCAAATGAAAAACTGTTTTTT. Translation: CATSRGPNEKLFF.

As regards this clone: The sample contains more than one DNA sequence encoding this CDR3. V and J are TRBV7-2 and TRBJ2-5; 8 nucleotides line up with TRBD1. Germline V gene lookup returns CDR1 SGHTA and CDR2 FQGNSA. This CDR3 spans 13 amino acids. V gave up 5 bases and J gave up 7 bases; unmatched junction bases: 6. The CDR3, as DNA: TGTGCCAGCAGCAAAGACAGGGGTGGGACCCAGTACTTC. Amino acid sequence: CASSKDRGGTQYF.

In DNA form, the CDR3 reads TGTGCCAGCAGCACCGGGACTAGCGGGACTACCGGGGAGCTGTTTTTT. Translating gives CASSTGTSGTTGELFF. The genes are TRBV21-1 and TRBJ2-2; the listed D gene, TRBD2, was not tested against the DNA. TRBV21-1 is marked as a pseudogene. The length of the CDR3 is 16 residues.

The CDR3 sequence is CASSIVLAGSYEQFF. The DNA of the CDR3 is TGTGCCAGTAGTATTGTACTAGCGGGCAGCTATGAGCAGTTCTTC. The chain couples TRBV19 to TRBJ2-1; 9 bases fit TRBD2. This CDR3 region has 15 residues. Trimming removed 3 bases from V and 8 bases from J; junction bases left unmatched: 8. Looked up from germline, CDR1 is LNHDA and CDR2 is SQIVND (reference sequence).

The J gene is TRBJ2-1, the V gene TRBV7-3, with D unresolved. Germline-derived CDR1 and CDR2 are SGHTA and FQGTGA. The CDR3 length is 15 residues. The ends were cut back, 1 base at V and 8 bases at J, with 15 bases in the middle. This CDR3 reads CASSLNRAGVDEQFF. CDR3 DNA: TGTGCCAGCAGCTTAAACAGAGCAGGAGTCGATGAGCAGTTCTTC.

The chain is built from TRBV14 and TRBJ1-2; D is unresolved. Germline V CDR1 and CDR2: SGHDN, FVKESK. The CDR3 is 13 amino acids. Trimming pared 0 bases from V and 7 bases from J, leaving 9 bases between. CDR3 protein: CASSQDWGLGYTF. DNA of the CDR3: TGTGCCAGCAGCCAAGATTGGGGTCTTGGCTACACCTTC.

The chain has TRBV21-1 and TRBJ1-4. TRBV21-1 is an annotated pseudogene. There are 13 residues in the CDR3. CDR3 region: CASSNWCREKLFF. DNA of the CDR3: TGTGCCAGCAGCAACTGGTGTCGTGAAAAACTGTTTTTT.

For this clone: A clone one base away is much larger, so this may be a read error. The rearrangement joins TRBV28 to TRBJ2-7, with 7 bases matching TRBD1. Germline CDR1 MDHEN, CDR2 SYDVKM. The trim removed 6 bases at V and 4 bases at J, leaving 3 bases unmatched. This CDR3 contains 12 residues. CDR3 sequence reads: CASSQDRYEQYF. DNA of the CDR3: TGTGCCAGCAGCCAGGACAGGTACGAGCAGTACTTC.

V is TRBV9 and J is TRBJ2-7, with 7 positions matching TRBD1. With 0 bases clipped from V and 7 bases from J, the junction kept 10 bases outside the gene matches. The CDR3 contains 15 residues. Germline CDR1 is SGDLS and CDR2 is YYNGEE. This CDR3 is CASSVEGTALEEQYF. The CDR3, as DNA: TGTGCCAGCAGCGTAGAGGGGACAGCCCTCGAAGAGCAGTACTTC.

The chain joins TRBV9 to TRBJ1-2; weak D call: TRBD1 (5 bases). Germline V gene sequence: CDR1 SGDLS, CDR2 YYNGEE. This CDR3 has 13 residues. V dropped 1 base and J dropped 8 bases, with 12 bases sitting between them. The CDR3 DNA follows: TGTGCCAGCAGCGTATCAGGGAGGGGCGGCTACACCTTC. This encodes CASSVSGRGGYTF.

The chain links TRBV7-9 to TRBJ2-1; D unclear. V was pared by 2 bases and J by 8 bases, with 7 bases between. CDR3 length: 12 amino acids. Germline V CDR1 and CDR2: SEHNR, FQNEAQ (reference sequence). The CDR3 loop is CASSLNRDEQFF. CDR3 nucleotides: TGTGCCAGCAGCTTAAATAGGGATGAGCAGTTCTTC.

The chain carries TRBV6-5 and TRBJ1-2, with no clear D. In germline, CDR1 is MNHEY, CDR2 SVGAGI. This CDR3 is 15 amino acids long. Trimming shortened V by 6 bases and J by 5 bases, and 19 bases separated the two germline ends. The CDR3 bases are TGTGCCAGCAGGAAGGAGCCGGGCCCCTGGTATGGCTACACCTTC. This encodes CASRKEPGPWYGYTF.